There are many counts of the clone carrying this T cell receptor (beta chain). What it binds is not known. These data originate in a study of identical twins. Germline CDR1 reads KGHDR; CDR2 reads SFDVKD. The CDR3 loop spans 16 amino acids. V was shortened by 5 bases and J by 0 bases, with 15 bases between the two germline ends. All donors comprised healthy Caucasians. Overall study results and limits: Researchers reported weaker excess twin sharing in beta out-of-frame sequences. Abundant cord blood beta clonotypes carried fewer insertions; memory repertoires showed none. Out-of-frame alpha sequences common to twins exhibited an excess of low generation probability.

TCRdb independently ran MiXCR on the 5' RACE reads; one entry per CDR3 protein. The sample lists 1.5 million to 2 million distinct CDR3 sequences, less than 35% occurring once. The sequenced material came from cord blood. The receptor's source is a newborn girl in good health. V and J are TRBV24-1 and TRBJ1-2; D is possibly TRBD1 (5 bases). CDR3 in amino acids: CATSAGTQRTNYGYTF. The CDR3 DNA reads TGTGCCACCAGTGCCGGGACGCAAAGAACTAACTATGGCTACACCTTC.